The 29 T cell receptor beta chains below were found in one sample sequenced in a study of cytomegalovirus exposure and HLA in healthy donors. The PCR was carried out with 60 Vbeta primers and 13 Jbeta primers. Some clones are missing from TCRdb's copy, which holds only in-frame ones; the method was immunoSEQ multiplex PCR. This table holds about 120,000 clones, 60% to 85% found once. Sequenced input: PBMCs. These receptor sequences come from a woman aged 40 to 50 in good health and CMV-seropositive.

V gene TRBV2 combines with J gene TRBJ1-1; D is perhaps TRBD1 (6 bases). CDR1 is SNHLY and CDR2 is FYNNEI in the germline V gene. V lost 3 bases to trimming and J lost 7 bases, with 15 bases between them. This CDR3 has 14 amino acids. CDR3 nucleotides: TGTGCCAGCAGTGACTACAGGGTCGAAGATGAAGCTTTCTTT. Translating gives CASSDYRVEDEAFF.

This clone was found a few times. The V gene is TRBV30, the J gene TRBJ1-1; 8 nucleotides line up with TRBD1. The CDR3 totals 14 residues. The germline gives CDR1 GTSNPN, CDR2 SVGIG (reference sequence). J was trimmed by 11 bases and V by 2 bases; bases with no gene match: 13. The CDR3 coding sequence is TGTGCCTGGAGTCAGGGGGCCTCTCGGCGAAAGGCTTTCTTT. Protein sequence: CAWSQGASRRKAFF.

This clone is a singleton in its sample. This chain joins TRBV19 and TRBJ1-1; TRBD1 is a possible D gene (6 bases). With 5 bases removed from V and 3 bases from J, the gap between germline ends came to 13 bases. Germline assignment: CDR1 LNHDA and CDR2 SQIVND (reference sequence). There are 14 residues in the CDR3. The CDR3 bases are TGTGCCAGTAGTCCTCCACAGGGATACACTGAAGCTTTCTTT. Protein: CASSPPQGYTEAFF. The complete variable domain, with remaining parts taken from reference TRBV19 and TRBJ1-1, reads DGGITQSPKYLFRKEGQNVTLSCEQNLNHDAMYWYRQDPGQGLRLIYYSQIVNDFQKGDIAEGYSVSREKKESFPLTVTSAQKNPTAFYLCASSPPQGYTEAFFGQGTRLTVV.

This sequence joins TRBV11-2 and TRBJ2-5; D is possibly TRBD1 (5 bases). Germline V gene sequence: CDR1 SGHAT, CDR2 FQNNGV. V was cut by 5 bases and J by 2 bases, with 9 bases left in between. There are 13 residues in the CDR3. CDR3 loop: CASSQQVQETQYF. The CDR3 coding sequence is TGTGCCAGCAGCCAACAGGTACAAGAGACCCAGTACTTC. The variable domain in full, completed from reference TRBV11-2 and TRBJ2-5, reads EAGVAQSPRYKIIEKRQSVAFWCNPISGHATLYWYQQILGQGPKLLIQFQNNGVVDDSQLPKDRFSAERLKGVDSTLKIQPAKLEDSAVYLCASSQQVQETQYFGPGTRLLVL.

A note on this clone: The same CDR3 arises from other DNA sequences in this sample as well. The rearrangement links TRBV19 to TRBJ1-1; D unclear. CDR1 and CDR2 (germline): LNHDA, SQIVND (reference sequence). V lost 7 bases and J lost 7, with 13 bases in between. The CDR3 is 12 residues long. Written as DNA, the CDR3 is TGTGCCAGTATCCCTCGGGTCGGTGAAGCTTTCTTT. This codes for CASIPRVGEAFF.

In nucleotides, the CDR3 is TGTGCCAGCACTCGGGGGGCTGTGGGGTCCTACGAGCAGTACTTC. This codes for CASTRGAVGSYEQYF. The genes are TRBV6-5 and TRBJ2-7, with D tentatively TRBD2 (7 bases). The ends were cut back, 7 bases at V and 1 base at J, with 17 bases in the middle. From germline, CDR1 is MNHEY and CDR2 SVGAGI. The CDR3 spans 15 residues.

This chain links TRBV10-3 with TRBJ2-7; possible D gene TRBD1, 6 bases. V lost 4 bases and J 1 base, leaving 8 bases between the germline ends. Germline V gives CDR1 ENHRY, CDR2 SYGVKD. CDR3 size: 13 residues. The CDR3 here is CAISGGLSYEQYF. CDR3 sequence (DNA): TGTGCCATCAGTGGGGGGCTGTCCTACGAGCAGTACTTC.

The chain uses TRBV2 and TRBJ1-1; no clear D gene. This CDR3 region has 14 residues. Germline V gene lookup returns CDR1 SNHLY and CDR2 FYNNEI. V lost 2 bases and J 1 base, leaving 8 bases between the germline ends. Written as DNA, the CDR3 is TGTGCCAGCAGTGAACAGGCGCGGAACACTGAAGCTTTCTTT. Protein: CASSEQARNTEAFF. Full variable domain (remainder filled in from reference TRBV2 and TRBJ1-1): EPEVTQTPSHQVTQMGQEVILRCVPISNHLYFYWYRQILGQKVEFLVSFYNNEISEKSEIFDDQFSVERPDGSNFTLKIRSTKLEDSAMYFCASSEQARNTEAFFGQGTRLTVV.

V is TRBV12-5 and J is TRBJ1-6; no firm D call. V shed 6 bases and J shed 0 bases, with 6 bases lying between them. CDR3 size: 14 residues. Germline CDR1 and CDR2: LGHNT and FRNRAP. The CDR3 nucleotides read TGTGCTAGTGGGTCTAGCTCCTATAATTCACCCCTCCACTTT. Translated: CASGSSSYNSPLHF.

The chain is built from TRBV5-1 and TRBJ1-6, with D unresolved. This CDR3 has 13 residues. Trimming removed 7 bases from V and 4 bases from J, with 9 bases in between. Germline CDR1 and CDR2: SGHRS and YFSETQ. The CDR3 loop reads CASRGDYNSPLHF. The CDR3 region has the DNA TGCGCCAGCCGGGGAGATTATAATTCACCCCTCCACTTT.

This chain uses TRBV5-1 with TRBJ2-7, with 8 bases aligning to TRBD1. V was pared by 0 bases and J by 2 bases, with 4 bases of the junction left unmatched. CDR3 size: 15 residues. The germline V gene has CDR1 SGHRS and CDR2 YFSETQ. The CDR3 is CASSLVTGGTYEQYF. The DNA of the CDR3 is TGCGCCAGCAGCTTGGTCACAGGGGGGACCTACGAGCAGTACTTC.

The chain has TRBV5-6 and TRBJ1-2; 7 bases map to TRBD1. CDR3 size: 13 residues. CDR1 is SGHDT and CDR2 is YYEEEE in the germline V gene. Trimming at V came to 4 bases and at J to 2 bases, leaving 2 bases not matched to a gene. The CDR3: CASSQDRNYGYTF. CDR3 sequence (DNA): TGTGCCAGCAGCCAGGACAGGAACTATGGCTACACCTTC.

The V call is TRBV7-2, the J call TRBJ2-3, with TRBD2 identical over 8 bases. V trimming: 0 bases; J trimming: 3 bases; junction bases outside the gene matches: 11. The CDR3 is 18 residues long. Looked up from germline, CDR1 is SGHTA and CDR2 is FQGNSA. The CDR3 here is CASSLAGLAGTRTDTQYF. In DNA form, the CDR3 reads TGTGCCAGCAGCTTAGCGGGGTTAGCGGGAACTCGGACAGATACGCAGTATTTT.

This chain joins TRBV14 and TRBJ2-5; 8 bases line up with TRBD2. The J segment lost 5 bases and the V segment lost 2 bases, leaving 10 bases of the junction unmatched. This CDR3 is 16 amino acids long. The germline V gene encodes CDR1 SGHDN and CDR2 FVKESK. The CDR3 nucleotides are TGTGCCAGCAGCCAACTAGTAGCGGGACACCTCGAGACCCAGTACTTC. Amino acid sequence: CASSQLVAGHLETQYF. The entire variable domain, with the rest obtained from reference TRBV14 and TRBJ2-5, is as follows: EAGVTQFPSHSVIEKGQTVTLRCDPISGHDNLYWYRRVMGKEIKFLLHFVKESKQDESGMPNNRFLAERTGGTYSTLKVQPAELEDSGVYFCASSQLVAGHLETQYFGPGTRLLVL.

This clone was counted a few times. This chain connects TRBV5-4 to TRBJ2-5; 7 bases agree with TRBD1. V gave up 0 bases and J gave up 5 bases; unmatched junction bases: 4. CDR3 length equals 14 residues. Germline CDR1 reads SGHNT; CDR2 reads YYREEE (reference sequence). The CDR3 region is CASSLVGGRETQYF. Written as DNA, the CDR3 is TGTGCCAGCAGCTTGGTAGGGGGCAGGGAGACCCAGTACTTC.

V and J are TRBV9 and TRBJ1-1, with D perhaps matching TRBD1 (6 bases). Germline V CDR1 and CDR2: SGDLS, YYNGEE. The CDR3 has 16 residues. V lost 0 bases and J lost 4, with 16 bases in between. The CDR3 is CASSVDTTLRGTEAFF. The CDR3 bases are TGTGCCAGCAGCGTAGACACAACCCTCAGGGGCACTGAAGCTTTCTTT.

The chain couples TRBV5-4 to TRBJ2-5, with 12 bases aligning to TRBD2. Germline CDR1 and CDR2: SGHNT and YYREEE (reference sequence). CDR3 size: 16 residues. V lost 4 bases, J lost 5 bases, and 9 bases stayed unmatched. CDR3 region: CASSPAPLAGGETQYF. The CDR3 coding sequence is TGTGCCAGCAGCCCGGCCCCCCTAGCGGGGGGGGAGACCCAGTACTTC.

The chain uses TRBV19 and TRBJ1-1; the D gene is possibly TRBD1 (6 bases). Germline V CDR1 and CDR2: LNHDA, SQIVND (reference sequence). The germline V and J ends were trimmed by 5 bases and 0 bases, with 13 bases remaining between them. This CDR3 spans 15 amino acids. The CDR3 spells CASSQGWRMNTEAFF. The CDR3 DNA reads TGTGCCAGTAGTCAGGGGTGGCGGATGAACACTGAAGCTTTCTTT.

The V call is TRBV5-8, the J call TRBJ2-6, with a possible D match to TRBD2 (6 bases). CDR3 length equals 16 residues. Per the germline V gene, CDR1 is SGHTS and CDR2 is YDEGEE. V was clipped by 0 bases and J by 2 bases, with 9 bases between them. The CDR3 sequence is CASSLEGGTGANVLTF. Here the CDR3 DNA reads TGTGCCAGCAGCTTGGAGGGCGGGACTGGGGCCAACGTCCTGACTTTC.

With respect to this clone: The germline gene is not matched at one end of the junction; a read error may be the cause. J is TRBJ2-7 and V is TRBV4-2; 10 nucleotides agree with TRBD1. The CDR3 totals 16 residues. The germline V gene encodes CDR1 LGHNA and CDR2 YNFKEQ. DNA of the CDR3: TGTACCAGCAGCCAAGGGGGACAGGGGTCTGACTACGAGCAGTACTTC. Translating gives CTSSQGGQGSDYEQYF.

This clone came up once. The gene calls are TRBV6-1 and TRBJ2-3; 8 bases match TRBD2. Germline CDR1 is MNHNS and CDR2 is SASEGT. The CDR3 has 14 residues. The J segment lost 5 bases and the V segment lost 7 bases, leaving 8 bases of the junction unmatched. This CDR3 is CASTEGLAVDTQYF. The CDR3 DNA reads TGTGCCAGCACCGAAGGACTAGCAGTAGATACGCAGTATTTT.

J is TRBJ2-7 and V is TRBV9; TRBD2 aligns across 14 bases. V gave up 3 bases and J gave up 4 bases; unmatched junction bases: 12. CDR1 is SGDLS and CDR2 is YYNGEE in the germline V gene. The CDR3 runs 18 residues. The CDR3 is CASSARSGTSGGPYEQYF. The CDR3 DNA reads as TGTGCCAGCAGCGCCCGATCCGGGACTAGCGGGGGACCTTACGAGCAGTACTTC.

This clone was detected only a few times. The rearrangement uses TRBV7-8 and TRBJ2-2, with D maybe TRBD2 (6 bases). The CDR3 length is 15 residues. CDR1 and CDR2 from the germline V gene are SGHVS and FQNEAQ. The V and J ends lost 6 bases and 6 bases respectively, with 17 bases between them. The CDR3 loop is CASSLGLGYPGELFF. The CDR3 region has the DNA TGTGCCAGCAGTTTGGGACTCGGGTACCCCGGGGAGCTGTTTTTT.

CDR3 residues: CASSEIRGRRADTQYF. The DNA for the CDR3 is TGTGCCAGCAGTGAAATCCGAGGGAGGAGGGCAGATACGCAGTATTTT. The rearrangement uses TRBV6-1 and TRBJ2-3, with D maybe TRBD2 (6 bases). This CDR3 has 16 residues. Germline V gene data show CDR1 as MNHNS and CDR2 as SASEGT. The V and J ends lost 2 bases and 4 bases respectively, with 16 bases between them.

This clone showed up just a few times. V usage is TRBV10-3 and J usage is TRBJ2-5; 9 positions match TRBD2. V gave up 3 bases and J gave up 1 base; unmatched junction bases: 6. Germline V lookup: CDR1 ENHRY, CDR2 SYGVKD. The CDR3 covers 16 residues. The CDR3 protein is CAISERASGAQETQYF. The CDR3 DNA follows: TGTGCCATCAGTGAACGGGCTAGCGGGGCCCAAGAGACCCAGTACTTC.

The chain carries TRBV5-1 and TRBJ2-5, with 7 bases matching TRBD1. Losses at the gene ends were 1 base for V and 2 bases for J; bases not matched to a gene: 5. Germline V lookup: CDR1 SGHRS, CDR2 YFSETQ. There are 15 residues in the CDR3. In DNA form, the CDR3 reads TGCGCCAGCAGCTTGTCGGGACAGAATCAAGAGACCCAGTACTTC. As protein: CASSLSGQNQETQYF.

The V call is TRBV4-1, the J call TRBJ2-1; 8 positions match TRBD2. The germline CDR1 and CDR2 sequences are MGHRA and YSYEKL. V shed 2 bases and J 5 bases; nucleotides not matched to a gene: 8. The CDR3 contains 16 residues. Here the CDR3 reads CASSQHPGTRDNEQFF. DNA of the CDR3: TGCGCCAGCAGCCAACACCCCGGGACTAGGGACAATGAGCAGTTCTTC.

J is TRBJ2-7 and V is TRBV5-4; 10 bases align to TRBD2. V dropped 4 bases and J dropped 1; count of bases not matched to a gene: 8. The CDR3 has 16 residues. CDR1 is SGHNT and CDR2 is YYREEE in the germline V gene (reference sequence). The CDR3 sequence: CASSPASGSPSYEQYF. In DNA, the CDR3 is TGTGCCAGCAGCCCCGCTAGCGGGAGCCCTTCCTACGAGCAGTACTTC.

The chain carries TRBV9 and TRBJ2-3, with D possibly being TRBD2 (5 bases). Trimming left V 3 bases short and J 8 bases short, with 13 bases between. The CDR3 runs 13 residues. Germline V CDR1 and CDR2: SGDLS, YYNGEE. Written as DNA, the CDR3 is TGTGCCAGCAGCGATTTAGCGCGACCTACGCAGTATTTT. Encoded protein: CASSDLARPTQYF.